The source of this T cell receptor (beta chain) is a study of cytomegalovirus exposure and HLA in healthy donors. General study points: Specificity of a few CMV-associated chains for CMV antigens was verified in vitro. Among TCR sequences, most were rare, though some public TCRs appeared in many donors. With high specificity and sensitivity, the classifier reportedly diagnosed cytomegalovirus status.

Here immunoSEQ multiplex PCR was the method, and the copy in TCRdb shows in-frame clones only, minus some. Of tens of thousands of clones in the sample, around 96% were seen once. A note on this clone: Its target is not known.

The length of the CDR3 is 14 residues. Germline CDR1 SGHKS, CDR2 YYEKEE (reference sequence). Trimming removed 3 bases from V and 6 bases from J, with 13 bases in between. The donors were part of the approximately 120-subject validation cohort, which stood apart from the approximately 640-subject first cohort. This chain uses TRBV5-5 with TRBJ2-1; D remains ambiguous. The receptor was derived from a man younger than 35 in good health and CMV-seropositive. Source material: PBMCs. The CDR3 sequence: CASSSWYLLNEQFF. CDR3 sequence (DNA): TGTGCCAGCAGCTCGTGGTACTTACTCAATGAGCAGTTCTTC.